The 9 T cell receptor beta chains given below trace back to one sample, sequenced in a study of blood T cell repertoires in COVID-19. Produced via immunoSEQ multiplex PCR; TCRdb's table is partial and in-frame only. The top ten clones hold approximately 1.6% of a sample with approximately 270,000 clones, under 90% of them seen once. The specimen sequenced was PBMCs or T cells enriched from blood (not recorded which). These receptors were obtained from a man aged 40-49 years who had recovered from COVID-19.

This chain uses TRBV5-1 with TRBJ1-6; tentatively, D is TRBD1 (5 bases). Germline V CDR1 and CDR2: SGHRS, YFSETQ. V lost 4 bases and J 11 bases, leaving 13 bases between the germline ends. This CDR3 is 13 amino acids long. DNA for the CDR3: TGCGCCAGCAGCGTTGGGGCAAATCCACCCCTCCACTTT. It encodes CASSVGANPPLHF.

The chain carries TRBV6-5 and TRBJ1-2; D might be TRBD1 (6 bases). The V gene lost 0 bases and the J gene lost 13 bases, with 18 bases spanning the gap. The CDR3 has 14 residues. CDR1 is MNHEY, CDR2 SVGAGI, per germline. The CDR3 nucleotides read TGTGCCAGCAGTTACTCCCCCCAGACTCCAGGGGCCACCTTC. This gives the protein CASSYSPQTPGATF.

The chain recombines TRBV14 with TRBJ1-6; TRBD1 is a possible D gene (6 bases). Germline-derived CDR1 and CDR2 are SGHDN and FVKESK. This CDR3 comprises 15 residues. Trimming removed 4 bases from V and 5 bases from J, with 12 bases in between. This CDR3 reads CASSPRQADNSPLHF. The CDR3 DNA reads TGTGCCAGCAGCCCGCGACAGGCGGATAATTCACCCCTCCACTTT.

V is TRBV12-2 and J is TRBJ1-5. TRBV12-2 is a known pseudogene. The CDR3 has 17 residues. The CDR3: CASRLVSGVSFNQPQHF. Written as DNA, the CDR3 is TGTGCAAGTCGCTTAGTATCGGGTGTCAGCTTCAATCAGCCCCAGCATTTT.

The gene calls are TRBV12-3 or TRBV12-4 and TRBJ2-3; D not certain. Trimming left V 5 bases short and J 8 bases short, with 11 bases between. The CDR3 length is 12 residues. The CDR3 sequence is CASSKELGTQYF. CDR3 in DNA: TGTGCCAGCAGTAAGGAGTTAGGTACGCAGTATTTT.

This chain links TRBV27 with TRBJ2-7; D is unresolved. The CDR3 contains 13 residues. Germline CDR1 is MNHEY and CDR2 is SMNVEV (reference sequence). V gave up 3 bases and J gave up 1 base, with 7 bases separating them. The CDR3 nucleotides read TGTGCCAGCAGTTTTGCAGTTTCCTACGAGCAGTACTTC. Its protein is CASSFAVSYEQYF.

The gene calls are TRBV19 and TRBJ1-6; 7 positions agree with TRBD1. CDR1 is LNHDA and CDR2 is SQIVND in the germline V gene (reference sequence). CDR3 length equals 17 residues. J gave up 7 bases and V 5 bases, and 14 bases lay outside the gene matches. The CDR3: CASSATGAMTGNSPLHF. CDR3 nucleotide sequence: TGTGCCAGTAGTGCGACCGGGGCGATGACAGGGAATTCACCCCTCCACTTT.

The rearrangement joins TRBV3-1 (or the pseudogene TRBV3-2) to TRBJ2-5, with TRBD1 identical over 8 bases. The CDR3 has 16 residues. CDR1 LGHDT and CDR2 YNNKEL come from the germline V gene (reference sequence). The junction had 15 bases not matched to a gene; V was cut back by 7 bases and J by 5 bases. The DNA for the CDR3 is TGTGCCAGCACCAACTGGCAGGGGGCTTTTGGGGAGACCCAGTACTTC. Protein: CASTNWQGAFGETQYF.

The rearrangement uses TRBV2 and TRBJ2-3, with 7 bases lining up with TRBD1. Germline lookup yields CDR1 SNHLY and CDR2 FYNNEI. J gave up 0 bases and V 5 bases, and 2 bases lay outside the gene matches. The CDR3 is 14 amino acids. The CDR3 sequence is CASSTGASTDTQYF. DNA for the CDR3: TGTGCCAGCAGTACAGGGGCGAGCACAGATACGCAGTATTTT.